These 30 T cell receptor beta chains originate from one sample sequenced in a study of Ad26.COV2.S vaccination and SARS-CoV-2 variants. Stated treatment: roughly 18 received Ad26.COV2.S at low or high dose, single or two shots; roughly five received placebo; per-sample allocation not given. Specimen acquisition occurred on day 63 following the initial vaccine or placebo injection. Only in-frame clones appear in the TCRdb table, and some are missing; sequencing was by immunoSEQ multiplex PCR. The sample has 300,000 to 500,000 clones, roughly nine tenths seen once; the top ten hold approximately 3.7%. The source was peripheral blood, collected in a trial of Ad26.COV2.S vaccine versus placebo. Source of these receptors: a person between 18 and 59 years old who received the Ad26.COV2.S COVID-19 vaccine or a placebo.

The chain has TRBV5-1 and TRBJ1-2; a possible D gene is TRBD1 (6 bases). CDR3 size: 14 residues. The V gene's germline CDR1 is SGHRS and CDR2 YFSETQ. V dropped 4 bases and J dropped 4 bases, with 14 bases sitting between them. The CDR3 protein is CASSPEGTPYGYTF. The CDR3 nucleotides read TGCGCCAGCAGCCCGGAAGGGACACCCTATGGCTACACCTTC.

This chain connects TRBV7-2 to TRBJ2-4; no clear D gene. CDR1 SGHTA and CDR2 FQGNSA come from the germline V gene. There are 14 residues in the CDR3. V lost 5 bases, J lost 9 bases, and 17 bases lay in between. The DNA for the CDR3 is TGTGCCAGCAGCCTCAGACCAGTTCCTGGCATTCAGTACTTC. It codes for CASSLRPVPGIQYF.

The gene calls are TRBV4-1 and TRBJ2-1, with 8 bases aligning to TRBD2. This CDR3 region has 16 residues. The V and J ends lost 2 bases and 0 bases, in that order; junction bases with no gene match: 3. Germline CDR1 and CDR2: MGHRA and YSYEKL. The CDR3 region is CASSQIRGGSYNEQFF. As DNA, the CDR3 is TGCGCCAGCAGCCAAATACGGGGGGGCTCCTACAATGAGCAGTTCTTC.

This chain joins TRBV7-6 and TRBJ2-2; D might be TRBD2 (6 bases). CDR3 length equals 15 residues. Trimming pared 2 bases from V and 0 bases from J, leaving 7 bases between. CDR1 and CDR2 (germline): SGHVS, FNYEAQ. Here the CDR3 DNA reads TGTGCCAGCAGCTTATGGGGGGCGAACACCGGGGAGCTGTTTTTT. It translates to CASSLWGANTGELFF.

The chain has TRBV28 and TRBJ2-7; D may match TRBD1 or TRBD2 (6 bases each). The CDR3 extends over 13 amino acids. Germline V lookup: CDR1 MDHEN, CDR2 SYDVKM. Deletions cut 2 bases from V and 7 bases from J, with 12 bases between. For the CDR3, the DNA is TGTGCCAGCAGTTTACTACAGGGAGGTGAGCAGTACTTC. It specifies CASSLLQGGEQYF. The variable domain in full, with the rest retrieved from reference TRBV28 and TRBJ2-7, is DVKVTQSSRYLVKRTGEKVFLECVQDMDHENMFWYRQDPGLGLRLIYFSYDVKMKEKGDIPEGYSVSREKKERFSLILESASTNQTSMYLCASSLLQGGEQYFGPGTRLTVT.

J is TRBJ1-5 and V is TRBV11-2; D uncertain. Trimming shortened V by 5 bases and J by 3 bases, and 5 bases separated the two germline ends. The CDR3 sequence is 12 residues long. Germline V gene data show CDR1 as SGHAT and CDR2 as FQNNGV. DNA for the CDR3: TGTGCCAGCAGCGGAATCAATCAGCCCCAGCATTTT. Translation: CASSGINQPQHF. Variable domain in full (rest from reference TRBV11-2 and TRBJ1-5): EAGVAQSPRYKIIEKRQSVAFWCNPISGHATLYWYQQILGQGPKLLIQFQNNGVVDDSQLPKDRFSAERLKGVDSTLKIQPAKLEDSAVYLCASSGINQPQHFGDGTRLSIL.

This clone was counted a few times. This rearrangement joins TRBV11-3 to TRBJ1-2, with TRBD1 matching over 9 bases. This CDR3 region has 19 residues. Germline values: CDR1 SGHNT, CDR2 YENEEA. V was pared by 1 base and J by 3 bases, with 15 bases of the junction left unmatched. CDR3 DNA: TGTGCCAGCAGCTTAGTTACAGGGGGCGCCTTCAACGACGACTATGGCTACACCTTC. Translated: CASSLVTGGAFNDDYGYTF.

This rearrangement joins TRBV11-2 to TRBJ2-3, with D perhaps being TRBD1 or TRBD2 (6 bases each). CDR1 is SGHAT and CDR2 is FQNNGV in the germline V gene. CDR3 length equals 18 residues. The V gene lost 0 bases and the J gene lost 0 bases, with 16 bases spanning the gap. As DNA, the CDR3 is TGTGCCAGCAGCTTAGACGGGGGCGGGGTCGTGAGCACAGATACGCAGTATTTT. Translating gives CASSLDGGGVVSTDTQYF.

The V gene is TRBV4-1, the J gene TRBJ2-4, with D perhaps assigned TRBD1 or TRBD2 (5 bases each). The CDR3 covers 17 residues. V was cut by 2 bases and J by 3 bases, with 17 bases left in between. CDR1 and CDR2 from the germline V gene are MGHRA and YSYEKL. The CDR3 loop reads CASSQPTRGVVKNIQYF. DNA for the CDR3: TGCGCCAGCAGCCAACCCACGAGGGGAGTTGTCAAAAACATTCAGTACTTC.

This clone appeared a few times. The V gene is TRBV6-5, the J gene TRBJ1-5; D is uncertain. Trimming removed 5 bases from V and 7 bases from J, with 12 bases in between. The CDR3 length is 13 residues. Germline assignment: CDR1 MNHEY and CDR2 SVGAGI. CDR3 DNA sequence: TGTGCCAGCAGTACCCAGGAGAGGCAGCCCCAGCATTTT. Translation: CASSTQERQPQHF.

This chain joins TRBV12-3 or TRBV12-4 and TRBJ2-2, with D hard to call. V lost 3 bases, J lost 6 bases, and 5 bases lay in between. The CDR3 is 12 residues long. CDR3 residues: CASSFGPGELFF. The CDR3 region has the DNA TGTGCCAGCAGTTTCGGTCCCGGGGAGCTGTTTTTT.

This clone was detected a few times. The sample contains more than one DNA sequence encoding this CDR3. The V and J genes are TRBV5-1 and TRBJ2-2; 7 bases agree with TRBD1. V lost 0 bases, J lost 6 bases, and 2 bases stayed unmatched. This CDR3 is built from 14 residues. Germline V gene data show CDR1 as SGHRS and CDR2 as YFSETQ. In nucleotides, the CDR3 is TGCGCCAGCAGCTTGGGACAGGGCCCCGGGGAGCTGTTTTTT. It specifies CASSLGQGPGELFF.

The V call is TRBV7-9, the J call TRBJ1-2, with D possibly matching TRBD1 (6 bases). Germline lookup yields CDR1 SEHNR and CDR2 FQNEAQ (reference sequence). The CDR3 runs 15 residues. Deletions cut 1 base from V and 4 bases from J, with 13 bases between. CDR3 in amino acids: CASSLVPGAGYGYTF. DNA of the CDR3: TGTGCCAGCAGCTTAGTTCCGGGGGCGGGCTATGGCTACACCTTC.

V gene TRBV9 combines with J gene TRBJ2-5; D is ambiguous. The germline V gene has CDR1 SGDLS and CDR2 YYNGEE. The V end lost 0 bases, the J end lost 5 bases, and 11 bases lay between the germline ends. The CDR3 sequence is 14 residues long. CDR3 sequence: CASSVGPASETQYF. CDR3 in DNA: TGTGCCAGCAGCGTAGGCCCAGCCTCGGAGACCCAGTACTTC.

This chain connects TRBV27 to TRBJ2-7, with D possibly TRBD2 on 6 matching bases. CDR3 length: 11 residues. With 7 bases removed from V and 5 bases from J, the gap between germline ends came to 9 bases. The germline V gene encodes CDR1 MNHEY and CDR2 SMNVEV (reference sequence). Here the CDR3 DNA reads TGTGCCAGCACGCGGGGAGACGAGCAGTACTTC. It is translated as CASTRGDEQYF.

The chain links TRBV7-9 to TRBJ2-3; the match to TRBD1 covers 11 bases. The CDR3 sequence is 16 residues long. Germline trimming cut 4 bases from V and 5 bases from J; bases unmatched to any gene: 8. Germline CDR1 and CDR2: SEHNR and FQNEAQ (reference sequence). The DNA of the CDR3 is TGTGCCAGCAGCTCCAGGACAGGGGGCTTGGAAGATACGCAGTATTTT. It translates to CASSSRTGGLEDTQYF. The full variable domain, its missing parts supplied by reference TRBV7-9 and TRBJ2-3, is DTGVSQNPRHKITKRGQNVTFRCDPISEHNRLYWYRQTLGQGPEFLTYFQNEAQLEKSRLLSDRFSAERPKGSFSTLEIQRTEQGDSAMYLCASSSRTGGLEDTQYFGPGTRLTVL.

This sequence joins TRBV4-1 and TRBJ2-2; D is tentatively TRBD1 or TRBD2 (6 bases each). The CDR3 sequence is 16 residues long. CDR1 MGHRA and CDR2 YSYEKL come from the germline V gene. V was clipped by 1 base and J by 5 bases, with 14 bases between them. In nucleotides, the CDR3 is TGCGCCAGCAGCCAAGGTTTCGGGGGCGTTACCGGGGAGCTGTTTTTT. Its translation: CASSQGFGGVTGELFF.

DNA for the CDR3: TGCGCCAGCAGCGTGGACAGGGTCCATGAGCAGTTCTTC. This sequence encodes CASSVDRVHEQFF. The rearrangement joins TRBV5-1 to TRBJ2-1; 8 nucleotides align to TRBD1. The CDR3 covers 13 residues. Germline V gene data show CDR1 as SGHRS and CDR2 as YFSETQ. Unmatched junction bases numbered 5, after V lost 4 bases and J lost 8 bases. The variable domain in full, with the rest retrieved from reference TRBV5-1 and TRBJ2-1, is KAGVTQTPRYLIKTRGQQVTLSCSPISGHRSVSWYQQTPGQGLQFLFEYFSETQRNKGNFPGRFSGRQFSNSRSEMNVSTLELGDSALYLCASSVDRVHEQFFGPGTRLTVL.

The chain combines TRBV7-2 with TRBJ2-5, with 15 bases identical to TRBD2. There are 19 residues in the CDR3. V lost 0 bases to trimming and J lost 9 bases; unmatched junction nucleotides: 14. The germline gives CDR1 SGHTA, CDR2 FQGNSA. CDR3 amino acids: CASSLASGLAGGPRISQYF. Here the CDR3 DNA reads TGTGCCAGCAGCTTAGCGTCCGGACTAGCGGGGGGGCCCAGGATCTCCCAGTACTTC.

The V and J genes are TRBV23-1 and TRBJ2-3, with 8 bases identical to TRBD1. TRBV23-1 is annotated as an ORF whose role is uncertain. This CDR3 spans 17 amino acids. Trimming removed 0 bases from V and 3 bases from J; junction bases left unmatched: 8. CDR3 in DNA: TGCGCCAGCAGTCAATCCCCACAGGGGGAACCGACAGATACGCAGTATTTT. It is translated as CASSQSPQGEPTDTQYF.

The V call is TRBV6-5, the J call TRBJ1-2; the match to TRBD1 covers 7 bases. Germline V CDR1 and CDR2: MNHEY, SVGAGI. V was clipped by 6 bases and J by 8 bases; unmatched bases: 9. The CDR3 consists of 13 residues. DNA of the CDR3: TGTGCCAGCAGATCCTCAGGGGGAGGAGGCTACACCTTC. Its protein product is CASRSSGGGGYTF.

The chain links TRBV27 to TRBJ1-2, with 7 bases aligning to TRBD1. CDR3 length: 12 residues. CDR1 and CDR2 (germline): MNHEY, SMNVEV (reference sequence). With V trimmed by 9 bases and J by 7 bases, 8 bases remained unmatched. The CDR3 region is CASRGGLGGYTF. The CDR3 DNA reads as TGTGCCAGTCGAGGGGGCCTGGGTGGCTACACCTTC.

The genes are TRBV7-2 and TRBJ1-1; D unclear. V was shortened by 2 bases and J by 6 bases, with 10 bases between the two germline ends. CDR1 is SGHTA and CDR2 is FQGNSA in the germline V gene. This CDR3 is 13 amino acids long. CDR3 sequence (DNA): TGTGCCAGCAGCTTAAGAGCGGTTTCTGAAGCTTTCTTT. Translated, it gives CASSLRAVSEAFF.

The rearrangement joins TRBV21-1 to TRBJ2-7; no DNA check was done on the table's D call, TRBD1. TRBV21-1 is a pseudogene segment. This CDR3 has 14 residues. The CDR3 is CASREGTGLHEQYF. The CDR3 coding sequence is TGTGCCAGCAGGGAAGGGACAGGGCTCCACGAGCAGTACTTC.

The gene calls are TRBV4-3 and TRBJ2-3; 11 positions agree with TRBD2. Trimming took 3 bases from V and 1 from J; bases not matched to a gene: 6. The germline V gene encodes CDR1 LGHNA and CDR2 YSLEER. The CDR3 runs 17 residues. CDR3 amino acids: CASSHFSGGEGTDTQYF. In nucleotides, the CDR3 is TGCGCCAGCAGCCATTTTAGCGGGGGGGAGGGCACAGATACGCAGTATTTT.

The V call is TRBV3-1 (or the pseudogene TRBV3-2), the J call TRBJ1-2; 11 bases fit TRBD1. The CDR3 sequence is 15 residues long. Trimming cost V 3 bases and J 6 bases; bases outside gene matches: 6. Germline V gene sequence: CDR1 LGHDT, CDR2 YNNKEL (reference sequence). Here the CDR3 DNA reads TGTGCCAGCAGCCATCACGGACAGGGGGCGCATGGCTACACCTTC. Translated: CASSHHGQGAHGYTF.

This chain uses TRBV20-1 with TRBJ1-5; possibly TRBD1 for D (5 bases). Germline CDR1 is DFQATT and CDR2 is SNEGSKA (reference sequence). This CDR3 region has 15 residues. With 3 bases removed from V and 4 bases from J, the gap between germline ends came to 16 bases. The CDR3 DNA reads TGCAGTGCTAGTCAGGACACCCTGGGAAATCAGCCCCAGCATTTT. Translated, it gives CSASQDTLGNQPQHF.

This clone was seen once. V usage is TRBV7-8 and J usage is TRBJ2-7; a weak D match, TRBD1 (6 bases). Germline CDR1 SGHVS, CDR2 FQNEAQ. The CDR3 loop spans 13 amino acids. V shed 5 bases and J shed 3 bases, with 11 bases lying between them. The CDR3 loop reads CASSEEQGYEQYF. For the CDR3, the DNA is TGTGCCAGCAGCGAAGAACAGGGCTACGAGCAGTACTTC.

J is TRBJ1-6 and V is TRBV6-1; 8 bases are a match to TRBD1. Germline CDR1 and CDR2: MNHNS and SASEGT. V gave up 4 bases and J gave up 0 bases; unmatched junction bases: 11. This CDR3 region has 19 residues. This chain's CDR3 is CASSVGTGPSRSYNSPLHF. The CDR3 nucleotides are TGTGCCAGCAGTGTCGGGACAGGACCCTCACGCTCCTATAATTCACCCCTCCACTTT.

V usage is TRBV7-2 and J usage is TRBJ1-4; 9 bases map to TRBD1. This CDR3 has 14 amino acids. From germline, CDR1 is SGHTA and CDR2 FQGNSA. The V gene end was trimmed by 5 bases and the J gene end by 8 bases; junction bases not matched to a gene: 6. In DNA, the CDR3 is TGTGCCAGCAGCGCCGGGACAGGGAAGGAAAAACTGTTTTTT. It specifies CASSAGTGKEKLFF.